The 21 T cell receptor beta chains below all came from one sample that was sequenced in a study of T cell responses to AZD1222 COVID-19 vaccine (dated by TCRdb to the early 2020s). The label giving this sample's time point can be read as: about 28 days (+/-7) after the second vaccine dose. The library was built by means of the immunoSEQ multiplex PCR assay. Held by TCRdb, this immuneACCESS table contains in-frame sequences only and omits some clones. Under half of the omission traces to an unresolved V gene where checked; the cause of the rest is unknown. Present in this sample are about 130,000 clones, 80% to 90% of which were seen just once. 9.5% of the sample is held by the ten biggest clonotypes. Here the sequenced sample was peripheral blood, taken 28 days after the second AZD1222 dose. These receptors were taken from an adult who received the AZD1222 COVID-19 vaccine.

The chain combines TRBV5-4 with TRBJ2-3; TRBD1 agrees at 7 bases. This CDR3 contains 14 residues. The junction had 8 bases not matched to a gene; V was cut back by 4 bases and J by 6 bases. Germline CDR1 and CDR2: SGHNT and YYREEE (reference sequence). As DNA, the CDR3 is TGTGCCAGCAGCCAAGACAGGGCGTCGGATACGCAGTATTTT. Translated: CASSQDRASDTQYF. Full variable domain (remainder filled in from reference TRBV5-4 and TRBJ2-3): ETGVTQSPTHLIKTRGQQVTLRCSSQSGHNTVSWYQQALGQGPQFIFQYYREEENGRGNFPPRFSGLQFPNYSSELNVNALELDDSALYLCASSQDRASDTQYFGPGTRLTVL.

This rearrangement joins TRBV10-1 to TRBJ2-3; the D gene is possibly TRBD1 (6 bases). Germline V gene data show CDR1 as WNHNN and CDR2 as SYGVQD (reference sequence). The germline V and J ends were trimmed by 4 bases and 7 bases, with 9 bases remaining between them. This CDR3 has 12 residues. The CDR3 region is CASSATGNTQYF. The CDR3 DNA follows: TGCGCCAGCAGTGCCACAGGGAATACGCAGTATTTT.

The J gene is TRBJ1-5, the V gene TRBV7-8, with a tentative D call TRBD1 (5 bases). CDR1 and CDR2 (germline): SGHVS, FQNEAQ. The CDR3 consists of 15 residues. Trimming took off 4 bases at V and 9 bases at J, with 19 bases between the two ends. The CDR3 sequence is CASSSRQGGRGPQHF. The DNA of the CDR3 is TGTGCCAGCAGCTCTCGCCAGGGAGGGCGAGGGCCCCAGCATTTT.

V usage is TRBV4-3 and J usage is TRBJ2-1; D remains unclear. The germline CDR1 and CDR2 sequences are LGHNA and YSLEER. Deletions cut 0 bases from V and 2 bases from J, with 8 bases between. The CDR3 length is 15 residues. CDR3 region: CASSQDKGTYNEQFF. The CDR3 bases are TGCGCCAGCAGCCAAGATAAAGGGACCTACAATGAGCAGTTCTTC.

The V call is TRBV11-2, the J call TRBJ2-3, with D unresolved. The CDR3 runs 13 residues. V dropped 2 bases and J dropped 4 bases, with 7 bases sitting between them. Germline values: CDR1 SGHAT, CDR2 FQNNGV. The CDR3 is CASSLSGPDTQYF. The CDR3 nucleotides read TGTGCCAGCAGCTTATCTGGGCCAGATACGCAGTATTTT.

The rearrangement uses TRBV24-1 and TRBJ1-1; D is perhaps TRBD1 (6 bases). Germline V lookup: CDR1 KGHDR, CDR2 SFDVKD. V was shortened by 5 bases and J by 1 base, with 19 bases between the two germline ends. This CDR3 comprises 17 residues. The CDR3 protein is CATSGFLRRGANTEAFF. In DNA, the CDR3 is TGTGCCACCAGTGGGTTTCTGCGGCGGGGGGCGAACACTGAAGCTTTCTTT.

This chain connects TRBV7-2 to TRBJ2-1; D remains unclear. Trimming removed 5 bases from V and 6 bases from J, with 14 bases in between. Germline V gene data show CDR1 as SGHTA and CDR2 as FQGNSA. The CDR3 has 14 residues. CDR3 DNA sequence: TGTGCCAGCAGCACCCCTCCGCAAAGCAATGAGCAGTTCTTC. Translation: CASSTPPQSNEQFF.

This clone was seen only once. The chain carries TRBV6-5 and TRBJ1-2; 11 bases are a match to TRBD1. Germline CDR1 is MNHEY and CDR2 is SVGAGI. V trimming: 6 bases; J trimming: 8 bases; junction bases outside the gene matches: 5. This CDR3 spans 13 amino acids. CDR3 DNA: TGTGCCAGCAGCAAGGACAGGGGGCACGGCTACACCTTC. Encoded protein: CASSKDRGHGYTF.

The rearrangement joins TRBV4-2 to TRBJ2-7, with D perhaps matching TRBD1 (5 bases). V was trimmed by 3 bases and J by 5 bases, leaving 17 bases between them. Germline V gene sequence: CDR1 LGHNA, CDR2 YNFKEQ. This CDR3 comprises 15 residues. CDR3 in amino acids: CASSHSAGLGNEQYF. The CDR3 DNA is TGTGCCAGCAGCCATAGTGCAGGGTTAGGAAACGAGCAGTACTTC.

The J gene is TRBJ1-1, the V gene TRBV7-3; TRBD1 agrees at 8 bases. Germline trimming cut 5 bases from V and 1 base from J; bases unmatched to any gene: 6. Germline V gene lookup returns CDR1 SGHTA and CDR2 FQGTGA. CDR3 length equals 15 residues. CDR3 residues: CASSPRQGANTEAFF. The CDR3 DNA sequence: TGTGCCAGCAGCCCCAGGCAGGGGGCGAACACTGAAGCTTTCTTT.

Only a few counts were recorded for this clone. V and J are TRBV7-5 and TRBJ1-2. TRBV7-5 is termed a pseudogene. CDR3 length equals 13 residues. The CDR3 loop reads CVRSLGPKTGYTF. The CDR3 coding sequence is TGTGTCAGAAGCTTAGGGCCAAAGACCGGCTACACCTTC.

The chain combines TRBV7-3 with TRBJ2-5; 14 bases fit TRBD2. The CDR3 loop spans 15 amino acids. V shed 4 bases, J shed 4 bases, and the junction held 2 bases outside the gene matches. In germline, CDR1 is SGHTA, CDR2 FQGTGA. CDR3 DNA sequence: TGTGCCAGCAGCTGGGGACTAGCGGGGGCAGAGACCCAGTACTTC. This sequence encodes CASSWGLAGAETQYF.

V gene TRBV21-1 combines with J gene TRBJ2-3. TRBV21-1 is flagged as a pseudogene. This CDR3 comprises 14 residues. The DNA of the CDR3 is TGTGCCAGCAGCCGGGCAATTAGCACAGATACGCAGTATTTT. As protein: CASSRAISTDTQYF.

The V gene is TRBV3-1 (or the pseudogene TRBV3-2), the J gene TRBJ1-6, with D tentatively TRBD1 (5 bases). Deletions cut 0 bases from V and 8 bases from J, with 11 bases between. CDR1 LGHDT and CDR2 YNNKEL come from the germline V gene (reference sequence). The CDR3 contains 15 residues. The CDR3 reads CASSQETGVYSPLHF. The CDR3 DNA sequence: TGTGCCAGCAGCCAAGAAACAGGCGTCTATTCACCCCTCCACTTT.

V usage is TRBV18 and J usage is TRBJ1-4; D might be TRBD1 (5 bases). Germline CDR1 and CDR2: KGHSH and LQKENI. The CDR3 contains 17 residues. V dropped 4 bases and J dropped 8 bases, with 23 bases sitting between them. This CDR3 is CASSRITGTAGPEKLFF. The CDR3 nucleotides read TGTGCCAGCTCACGGATTACCGGGACCGCCGGGCCAGAAAAACTGTTTTTT. The complete variable domain, with remaining parts taken from reference TRBV18 and TRBJ1-4, reads NAGVMQNPRHLVRRRGQEARLRCSPMKGHSHVYWYRQLPEEGLKFMVYLQKENIIDESGMPKERFSAEFPKEGPSILRIQQVVRGDSAAYFCASSRITGTAGPEKLFFGSGTQLSVL.

This sequence joins TRBV7-9 and TRBJ1-2; TRBD1 is a possible D gene (5 bases). This CDR3 has 13 residues. V dropped 2 bases and J dropped 8 bases, with 12 bases sitting between them. Germline CDR1 and CDR2: SEHNR and FQNEAQ (reference sequence). The CDR3: CASSLPGPWGYTF. DNA of the CDR3: TGTGCCAGCAGCTTACCGGGGCCTTGGGGCTACACCTTC. Based on the CDR3 plus reference TRBV7-9 and TRBJ1-2, the full variable domain is DTGVSQNPRHKITKRGQNVTFRCDPISEHNRLYWYRQTLGQGPEFLTYFQNEAQLEKSRLLSDRFSAERPKGSFSTLEIQRTEQGDSAMYLCASSLPGPWGYTFGSGTRLTVV.

V and J are TRBV6-4 and TRBJ1-2, with 7 positions matching TRBD1. Germline CDR1 reads MRHNA; CDR2 reads SNTAGT. The CDR3 extends over 13 amino acids. Trimming at V came to 6 bases and at J to 6 bases, leaving 7 bases not matched to a gene. CDR3 region: CASRKQGVDGYTF. The CDR3 nucleotides are TGTGCCAGCAGAAAGCAGGGGGTTGATGGCTACACCTTC.

The chain combines TRBV6-4 with TRBJ1-6, with a tentative D call TRBD1 (5 bases). Deletions cut 3 bases from V and 10 bases from J, with 10 bases between. The CDR3 has 13 amino acids. Germline CDR1 is MRHNA and CDR2 is SNTAGT. CDR3 residues: CASSESGLSPLHF. The DNA of the CDR3 is TGTGCCAGCAGTGAGTCAGGGCTATCACCCCTCCACTTT.

The chain recombines TRBV12-3 or TRBV12-4 with TRBJ1-3; D not resolved. The CDR3 runs 12 residues. The V end lost 6 bases, the J end lost 7 bases, and 10 bases lay between the germline ends. The CDR3 region is CASRSIGNTIYF. Written as DNA, the CDR3 is TGTGCCAGCAGGTCAATTGGGAACACCATATATTTT.

The genes are TRBV7-6 and TRBJ2-7, with D tentatively TRBD2 (6 bases). This CDR3 region has 15 residues. Germline V gene sequence: CDR1 SGHVS, CDR2 FNYEAQ. The V end was cut by 5 bases, the J end by 2 bases, with 16 bases between. The CDR3 DNA follows: TGTGCCAGCAGCCTCTATGGGGGAGGCACCTACGAGCAGTACTTC. Translated: CASSLYGGGTYEQYF.

For this clone: The same CDR3 can be traced to other DNA sequences in this sample. This chain joins TRBV5-1 and TRBJ1-5; 9 bases match TRBD1. The trim removed 3 bases at V and 1 base at J, leaving 2 bases unmatched. The CDR3 loop spans 15 amino acids. Germline-derived CDR1 and CDR2 are SGHRS and YFSETQ. The DNA of the CDR3 is TGCGCCAGCAGCTGGGGACAGGGAAGCAATCAGCCCCAGCATTTT. This translates into CASSWGQGSNQPQHF.